This TCR beta chain came from a study of blood T cell repertoires in COVID-19. Trimming pared 0 bases from V and 3 bases from J, leaving 14 bases between. Germline V gene data show CDR1 as LNHNV and CDR2 as YYDKDF (reference sequence). The CDR3 runs to 16 residues. The repertoire was sequenced with immunoSEQ multiplex PCR; TCRdb's copy has only in-frame clones and lacks some. The sample lists 360,000 or so clones, approximately 89% occurring once. The specimen sequenced was peripheral blood. This TCR was sampled from a woman in her sixties or seventies with COVID-19, enrolled during active disease. V usage is TRBV15 and J usage is TRBJ1-2; D may be TRBD1 (6 bases). CDR3 sequence (DNA): TGTGCCACCAGCAGAGATGGGGGCAGGGTCGACTATGGCTACACCTTC. Residues: CATSRDGGRVDYGYTF.